The clone carrying this TCR beta chain was counted between two and nine times. Its specificity is unknown. Unique molecular identifiers were incorporated into the prepared TCRbeta library. TCRdb re-analysed the PCR reads in MiXCR, keeping a single row per CDR3 protein. The data hold 600,000 to 800,000 distinct CDR3 sequences, with 13% observed a single time. The data were taken from a study of T-cell reconstitution after alpha-beta-depleted transplantation in children. This CDR3 spans 22 amino acids. V gave up 4 bases and J gave up 4 bases; unmatched junction bases: 28. Germline CDR1 is LGHNA and CDR2 is YNFKEQ. Findings of the study overall: The authors attributed T-cell counts and diversity one year after transplant mostly to newly produced T cells. Alpha-beta T cells about two months after transplant reportedly derived from several hundred expanded graft clones.

The source of this sequence is a girl aged 2 to 10 with congenital amegakaryocytic thrombocytopenia, due to receive a stem cell transplant. The gene calls are TRBV4-2 and TRBJ2-7, with 10 bases matching TRBD2. The sequenced sample was PBMCs, obtained before TCRalphabeta/CD19-depleted stem cell transplant. The CDR3 nucleotides are TGTGCCAGCAGCCCTCTAGCGGGAGATTTCGTCGTCGACCTACGAGCAACGTACGAGCAGTACTTC. It specifies CASSPLAGDFVVDLRATYEQYF.